A selection of T cell receptor beta chains follows, all from one sample in a study of cytomegalovirus exposure and HLA in healthy donors. Clones were sequenced by immunoSEQ multiplex PCR, and TCRdb holds only the in-frame ones, with some missing. This sample has approximately 170,000 clones, with around 80% found just once. Sequencing was carried out using PBMCs. Receptor source: a middle-aged man in good health and CMV-seronegative. CDR3s leave out the opening cysteine and the closing phenylalanine or tryptophan. Each record gives: CDR3 protein, J gene, V gene, clone size. Not every row has a clone size; where given, it reads once, few, many or a size class.

ASSVGTGGRAF TRBJ1-1 TRBV9 few
AISDRALFSGANVLT TRBJ2-6 TRBV10-3 NA
ASTEPGDTNTGELF TRBJ2-2 TRBV5-4 NA
ASSSFTGGNGNTEAF TRBJ1-1 TRBV5-8 NA
ASSRWLADQETQY TRBJ2-5 TRBV7-6 once
ASSFGTHYEQF TRBJ2-1 TRBV7-9 NA
ASSLAEVETQY TRBJ2-5 TRBV7-2 NA
ASSPPRDRGRAEVTIY TRBJ1-3 TRBV11-3 NA
SAGPSEQY TRBJ2-7 TRBV20-1 NA
ASSILAGAYTQY TRBJ2-3 TRBV28 once
AWPGQGAGELF TRBJ2-2 TRBV30 NA
ASSQIGQGKEKLF TRBJ1-4 TRBV14 NA
ASSYPQGALSTDTQY TRBJ2-3 TRBV5-4 NA
ASTHLWGRAETQY TRBJ2-5 TRBV6-5 NA
SVARSSNQPQH TRBJ1-5 TRBV29-1 NA
ATFRDRGTEAF TRBJ1-1 TRBV2 NA
ASSVASGVYNEQF TRBJ2-1 TRBV9 NA